The rows below give T cell receptor beta chains drawn from one sample of a study of cytomegalovirus exposure and HLA in healthy donors. Method: immunoSEQ multiplex PCR; TCRdb's copy keeps in-frame clones and lacks some. Among 90,000 to 120,000 clones listed, roughly 73% were seen once. Specimen: PBMCs. Source of these receptors: a man aged 25-45 years in good health and CMV-seronegative. Each CDR3 is given with its conserved first and last residue. D genes are given only for firm matches. Size is stated for part of the rows, as once, few or many counts, or as a class when the clone is expanded.

v_call: TRBV10-3
d_call: TRBD1
j_call: TRBJ1-2
clone_size: .
cdr3_aa: CAIGGTGGANYGYTF
cdr3_nt: TGTGCCATCGGGGGAACAGGGGGCGCCAACTATGGCTACACCTTC

v_call: TRBV14
d_call: TRBD2
j_call: TRBJ2-5
clone_size: few
cdr3_aa: CASSTRAGEETQYF
cdr3_nt: TGTGCCAGCAGCACTCGAGCGGGGGAAGAGACCCAGTACTTC

v_call: TRBV5-1
d_call: TRBD2
j_call: TRBJ2-2
clone_size: .
cdr3_aa: CASSPGTSTDTGELFF
cdr3_nt: TGCGCCAGCAGCCCAGGGACTAGCACCGACACCGGGGAGCTGTTTTTT

v_call: TRBV11-2
d_call: TRBD1
j_call: TRBJ2-5
clone_size: .
cdr3_aa: CASSLASGQGLTQTQYF
cdr3_nt: TGTGCCAGCAGCTTAGCGTCCGGACAGGGGCTGACTCAGACCCAGTACTTC

v_call: TRBV11-3
d_call: TRBD1
j_call: TRBJ2-2
clone_size: .
cdr3_aa: CASNGTGGSNGELFF
cdr3_nt: TGTGCCAGCAACGGGACAGGGGGCTCGAACGGGGAGCTGTTTTTT

v_call: TRBV29-1
d_call: .
j_call: TRBJ2-5
clone_size: .
cdr3_aa: CSVVGSRGVETQYF
cdr3_nt: TGCAGCGTTGTGGGATCCAGGGGTGTAGAGACCCAGTACTTC

v_call: TRBV6-6
d_call: TRBD1
j_call: TRBJ2-7
clone_size: .
cdr3_aa: CASSTTQGGPYEQYF
cdr3_nt: TGTGCCAGCAGTACCACACAGGGGGGTCCGTACGAGCAGTACTTC

v_call: TRBV9
d_call: TRBD1
j_call: TRBJ1-5
clone_size: .
cdr3_aa: CASSAGQGHLNQPQHF
cdr3_nt: TGTGCCAGCAGCGCAGGACAGGGGCACCTTAATCAGCCCCAGCATTTT

v_call: TRBV28
d_call: TRBD2
j_call: TRBJ2-4
clone_size: few
cdr3_aa: CASRVGLGIQYF
cdr3_nt: TGTGCCAGCAGGGTAGGACTAGGCATTCAGTACTTC

v_call: TRBV6-1
d_call: TRBD1
j_call: TRBJ2-7
clone_size: .
cdr3_aa: CASSEGQGGRYEQYF
cdr3_nt: TGTGCCAGCAGTGAAGGACAGGGTGGGCGATACGAGCAGTACTTC

v_call: TRBV28
d_call: TRBD1
j_call: TRBJ1-5
clone_size: .
cdr3_aa: CASSDDRASNQPQHF
cdr3_nt: TGTGCCAGCAGTGATGACAGGGCGAGCAATCAGCCCCAGCATTTT

v_call: TRBV10-3
d_call: .
j_call: TRBJ2-7
clone_size: .
cdr3_aa: CAISESGGATYEQYF
cdr3_nt: TGTGCCATCAGTGAGTCAGGCGGCGCCACCTACGAGCAGTACTTC

v_call: TRBV5-4
d_call: TRBD2
j_call: TRBJ2-5
clone_size: .
cdr3_aa: CASSLLAGGYQETQYF
cdr3_nt: TGTGCCAGCAGCTTACTAGCGGGGGGGTACCAAGAGACCCAGTACTTC

v_call: TRBV9
d_call: TRBD2
j_call: TRBJ2-2
clone_size: .
cdr3_aa: CASSARTSGNTGELFF
cdr3_nt: TGTGCCAGCAGCGCCCGGACTAGCGGGAACACCGGGGAGCTGTTTTTT

v_call: TRBV6-1
d_call: .
j_call: TRBJ2-4
clone_size: .
cdr3_aa: CASSETGNIQYF
cdr3_nt: TGTGCCAGCAGTGAGACAGGTAACATTCAGTACTTC

v_call: TRBV5-1
d_call: .
j_call: TRBJ1-1
clone_size: few
cdr3_aa: CASSLAGSAFF
cdr3_nt: TGCGCCAGCAGCTTGGCAGGGTCGGCTTTCTTT

v_call: TRBV6-6
d_call: TRBD2
j_call: TRBJ2-1
clone_size: .
cdr3_aa: CASSPQGGSYNEQFF
cdr3_nt: TGTGCCAGCAGCCCTCAGGGAGGGTCCTACAATGAGCAGTTCTTC

v_call: TRBV4-1
d_call: .
j_call: TRBJ1-6
clone_size: few
cdr3_aa: CASSQDPRAYNSPLHF
cdr3_nt: TGCGCCAGCAGCCAAGATCCGAGGGCCTATAATTCACCCCTCCACTTT

v_call: TRBV19
d_call: .
j_call: TRBJ1-1
clone_size: medium-sized
cdr3_aa: CASRWPGGGAEAFF
cdr3_nt: TGTGCCAGTAGGTGGCCAGGTGGAGGGGCTGAAGCTTTCTTT

v_call: TRBV5-1
d_call: .
j_call: TRBJ1-2
clone_size: .
cdr3_aa: CASPRRLANYGYTF
cdr3_nt: TGCGCCAGCCCTCGGAGGTTAGCTAACTATGGCTACACCTTC

v_call: TRBV15
d_call: TRBD1
j_call: TRBJ2-5
clone_size: .
cdr3_aa: CATSRDRGDETQYF
cdr3_nt: TGTGCCACCAGCAGGGACAGGGGCGATGAGACCCAGTACTTC

v_call: TRBV29-1
d_call: .
j_call: TRBJ1-5
clone_size: .
cdr3_aa: CSVITGNQPQHF
cdr3_nt: TGCAGCGTAATTACAGGGAATCAGCCCCAGCATTTT

v_call: TRBV5-1
d_call: TRBD1
j_call: TRBJ2-1
clone_size: .
cdr3_aa: CASSLVGQGAVDEQFF
cdr3_nt: TGCGCCAGCAGCTTGGTGGGACAGGGGGCGGTCGATGAGCAGTTCTTC

v_call: TRBV19
d_call: TRBD1
j_call: TRBJ1-1
clone_size: .
cdr3_aa: CASSTLQGAYTEAFF
cdr3_nt: TGTGCCAGTAGTACGTTACAGGGGGCGTACACTGAAGCTTTCTTT

v_call: TRBV30
d_call: TRBD1
j_call: TRBJ1-5
clone_size: few
cdr3_aa: CAWTQGAGQPQHF
cdr3_nt: TGTGCCTGGACCCAGGGGGCTGGACAGCCCCAGCATTTT

v_call: TRBV4-1
d_call: TRBD2
j_call: TRBJ2-1
clone_size: few
cdr3_aa: CASSQPGLAGRSSPSNEQFF
cdr3_nt: TGCGCCAGCAGCCAACCGGGACTAGCGGGTCGCTCCTCGCCCTCCAATGAGCAGTTCTTC

v_call: TRBV5-1
d_call: .
j_call: TRBJ2-5
clone_size: .
cdr3_aa: CASSSAGGEEETQYF
cdr3_nt: TGCGCCAGCAGCTCGGCAGGCGGGGAAGAAGAGACCCAGTACTTC

v_call: TRBV27
d_call: .
j_call: TRBJ1-6
clone_size: .
cdr3_aa: CASSLSGFSPLHF
cdr3_nt: TGTGCCAGCAGTTTATCCGGGTTCTCACCCCTCCACTTT

v_call: TRBV5-1
d_call: TRBD2
j_call: TRBJ2-2
clone_size: .
cdr3_aa: CASRPGTSGTPGELFF
cdr3_nt: TGCGCCAGTAGGCCCGGGACTAGCGGGACACCCGGGGAGCTGTTTTTT

v_call: TRBV2
d_call: .
j_call: TRBJ1-5
clone_size: .
cdr3_aa: CASSAVGRGDQPQHF
cdr3_nt: TGTGCCAGCAGCGCGGTCGGGAGGGGAGATCAGCCCCAGCATTTT

v_call: TRBV10-1
d_call: .
j_call: TRBJ2-3
clone_size: .
cdr3_aa: CASSDWGRGTQYF
cdr3_nt: TGCGCCAGCAGTGATTGGGGTCGGGGTACGCAGTATTTT

v_call: TRBV19
d_call: TRBD2
j_call: TRBJ2-3
clone_size: .
cdr3_aa: CASSFSGGRTDTQYF
cdr3_nt: TGTGCCAGTAGTTTTAGCGGGGGGCGCACAGATACGCAGTATTTT

v_call: TRBV28
d_call: TRBD2
j_call: TRBJ2-1
clone_size: .
cdr3_aa: CASSSGGTRVGNEQFF
cdr3_nt: TGTGCCAGCAGTTCGGGAGGGACTAGGGTAGGGAATGAGCAGTTCTTC

v_call: TRBV6-5
d_call: .
j_call: TRBJ2-2
clone_size: once
cdr3_aa: CAGSPVTGSPGELFF
cdr3_nt: TGTGCCGGCAGCCCGGTCACAGGGAGCCCCGGGGAGCTGTTTTTT

v_call: TRBV5-8
d_call: TRBD2
j_call: TRBJ2-5
clone_size: .
cdr3_aa: CASIGLAGAARETQYF
cdr3_nt: TGTGCCAGCATTGGACTAGCGGGGGCTGCACGGGAGACCCAGTACTTC

v_call: TRBV6-1
d_call: TRBD2
j_call: TRBJ2-1
clone_size: .
cdr3_aa: CASSVGLAGGGHNEQFF
cdr3_nt: TGTGCCAGCAGTGTCGGACTAGCGGGAGGCGGGCACAATGAGCAGTTCTTC

v_call: TRBV7-2
d_call: TRBD2
j_call: TRBJ2-7
clone_size: few
cdr3_aa: CASSLPGGSYEQYF
cdr3_nt: TGTGCCAGCAGCCTCCCGGGGGGTTCCTACGAGCAGTACTTC

v_call: TRBV27
d_call: .
j_call: TRBJ2-2
clone_size: few
cdr3_aa: CASPFLELFF
cdr3_nt: TGTGCCAGCCCCTTTTTAGAGCTGTTTTTT

v_call: TRBV7-9
d_call: TRBD2
j_call: TRBJ2-3
clone_size: .
cdr3_aa: CASSTGLGLDTQYF
cdr3_nt: TGTGCCAGCAGCACAGGACTAGGGTTGGATACGCAGTATTTT

v_call: TRBV29-1
d_call: .
j_call: TRBJ1-1
clone_size: .
cdr3_aa: CSVEFRLMAGSFF
cdr3_nt: TGCAGCGTTGAATTCAGACTAATGGCCGGGTCTTTCTTT

v_call: TRBV9
d_call: TRBD1
j_call: TRBJ2-7
clone_size: few
cdr3_aa: CASSASGTGDEQYF
cdr3_nt: TGTGCCAGCAGCGCCTCCGGGACAGGCGACGAGCAGTACTTC